These T cell receptor beta chains were read from a single sample in a study of cytomegalovirus exposure and HLA in healthy donors. Profiling relied on immunoSEQ multiplex PCR, and the TCRdb table lists in-frame clones only, not all of them. The data show about 130,000 clones, with 80% to 90% seen just once and 2.5% to 3.5% held by the top ten. Input material: PBMCs. These receptors were obtained from a woman aged 18-30 years in good health and CMV-seropositive. Both conserved end residues are part of each CDR3. A D gene is named only where the DNA matches it firmly. Part of the rows lack a size; the others show once, few, many or a class for expanded clones.

clone size: once
J gene: TRBJ2-7
CDR3 length: 14
V gene: TRBV5-4
D gene: .
CDR3 protein: CASSGRDNSYEQYF
CDR3 DNA: TGTGCCAGCAGCGGCCGGGACAACTCCTACGAGCAGTACTTC

clone size: .
J gene: TRBJ2-5
CDR3 length: 13
V gene: TRBV19
D gene: TRBD2
CDR3 protein: CASSTGLGETQYF
CDR3 DNA: TGTGCCAGTAGTACCGGACTAGGGGAGACCCAGTACTTC

clone size: .
J gene: TRBJ1-1
CDR3 length: 18
V gene: TRBV30
D gene: .
CDR3 protein: CAWSRLRGRGAGGGEAFF
CDR3 DNA: TGTGCCTGGAGTAGGTTGAGGGGCCGAGGAGCCGGGGGGGGTGAAGCTTTCTTT

clone size: .
J gene: TRBJ1-2
CDR3 length: 14
V gene: TRBV14
D gene: .
CDR3 protein: CASSQDRANYGYTF
CDR3 DNA: TGTGCCAGCAGCCAAGATCGAGCTAACTATGGCTACACCTTC

clone size: .
J gene: TRBJ1-4
CDR3 length: 16
V gene: TRBV4-1
D gene: TRBD1
CDR3 protein: CASSQDRGQVNEKLFF
CDR3 DNA: TGCGCCAGCAGCCAAGATAGGGGACAGGTTAATGAAAAACTGTTTTTT

clone size: once
J gene: TRBJ1-5
CDR3 length: 15
V gene: TRBV5-5
D gene: .
CDR3 protein: CASSWSPSVNQPQHF
CDR3 DNA: TGTGCCAGCAGCTGGTCCCCTAGTGTCAATCAGCCCCAGCATTTT

clone size: .
J gene: TRBJ2-3
CDR3 length: 13
V gene: TRBV5-1
D gene: .
CDR3 protein: CAGQGSPPDTQYF
CDR3 DNA: TGCGCCGGCCAGGGGTCCCCCCCAGATACGCAGTATTTT

clone size: .
J gene: TRBJ1-1
CDR3 length: 13
V gene: TRBV5-5
D gene: .
CDR3 protein: CASSFFMNTEAFF
CDR3 DNA: TGTGCCAGCAGCTTTTTTATGAACACTGAAGCTTTCTTT

clone size: .
J gene: TRBJ2-4
CDR3 length: 11
V gene: TRBV25-1
D gene: .
CDR3 protein: CASSHKNIQYF
CDR3 DNA: TGTGCCAGCAGTCATAAAAACATTCAGTACTTC

clone size: .
J gene: TRBJ2-3
CDR3 length: 13
V gene: TRBV29-1
D gene: .
CDR3 protein: CSVLQAATDTQYF
CDR3 DNA: TGCAGCGTTTTACAGGCGGCCACAGATACGCAGTATTTT

clone size: .
J gene: TRBJ2-5
CDR3 length: 16
V gene: TRBV9
D gene: .
CDR3 protein: CASSVGAGYSQETQYF
CDR3 DNA: TGTGCCAGCAGCGTAGGGGCAGGGTACTCCCAAGAGACCCAGTACTTC

clone size: .
J gene: TRBJ1-5
CDR3 length: 17
V gene: TRBV12-5
D gene: TRBD1
CDR3 protein: CASLPTTGAIGNQPQHF
CDR3 DNA: TGTGCTAGTCTTCCGACGACAGGGGCAATAGGCAATCAGCCCCAGCATTTT

clone size: .
J gene: TRBJ1-1
CDR3 length: 13
V gene: TRBV5-1
D gene: .
CDR3 protein: CASSLSSNTEAFF
CDR3 DNA: TGCGCCAGCAGCTTGTCTAGTAACACTGAAGCTTTCTTT

clone size: .
J gene: TRBJ2-2
CDR3 length: 15
V gene: TRBV9
D gene: TRBD2
CDR3 protein: CASSARSGGTGELFF
CDR3 DNA: TGTGCCAGCAGCGCTCGAAGCGGGGGAACCGGGGAGCTGTTTTTT

clone size: .
J gene: TRBJ2-7
CDR3 length: 12
V gene: TRBV27
D gene: TRBD1
CDR3 protein: CASRTGGYEQYF
CDR3 DNA: TGTGCCAGTAGGACAGGGGGCTACGAGCAGTACTTC

clone size: .
J gene: TRBJ2-5
CDR3 length: 16
V gene: TRBV21-1
D gene: .
CDR3 protein: CASSKALGGNVETQYF
CDR3 DNA: TGTGCCAGCAGCAAAGCGCTCGGGGGAAATGTGGAGACCCAGTACTTC

clone size: .
J gene: TRBJ1-1
CDR3 length: 15
V gene: TRBV9
D gene: .
CDR3 protein: CASSPLSGVGAEAFF
CDR3 DNA: TGTGCCAGCAGTCCCTTATCAGGGGTCGGGGCTGAAGCTTTCTTT

clone size: once
J gene: TRBJ2-7
CDR3 length: 15
V gene: TRBV7-6
D gene: .
CDR3 protein: CASSLNPTGSSEQHF
CDR3 DNA: TGTGCCAGCAGCTTAAATCCAACAGGGAGTTCGGAGCAGCACTTC

clone size: .
J gene: TRBJ1-1
CDR3 length: 14
V gene: TRBV29-1
D gene: TRBD1
CDR3 protein: CSVVDRVSGTEAFF
CDR3 DNA: TGCAGCGTTGTGGACAGGGTTTCGGGCACTGAAGCTTTCTTT

clone size: once
J gene: TRBJ2-7
CDR3 length: 14
V gene: TRBV27
D gene: TRBD1
CDR3 protein: CASSPGQGDYEQYF
CDR3 DNA: TGTGCCAGCAGTCCGGGACAGGGGGACTACGAGCAGTACTTC

clone size: .
J gene: TRBJ1-1
CDR3 length: 17
V gene: TRBV13
D gene: TRBD1
CDR3 protein: CASSFPGQGAPNTEAFF
CDR3 DNA: TGTGCCAGCAGCTTCCCAGGACAGGGGGCTCCGAACACTGAAGCTTTCTTT

clone size: .
J gene: TRBJ1-2
CDR3 length: 12
V gene: TRBV7-9
D gene: TRBD1
CDR3 protein: CSSSAGQDRGTF
CDR3 DNA: TGTTCCAGCAGCGCGGGACAGGACCGCGGCACCTTC

clone size: .
J gene: TRBJ2-5
CDR3 length: 15
V gene: TRBV7-3
D gene: TRBD1
CDR3 protein: CASSLGTGGQETQYF
CDR3 DNA: TGTGCCAGCAGCTTAGGGACAGGAGGCCAAGAGACCCAGTACTTC

clone size: .
J gene: TRBJ2-7
CDR3 length: 19
V gene: TRBV4-2
D gene: TRBD2
CDR3 protein: CASSHPGLAGGRSSYEQYF
CDR3 DNA: TGTGCCAGCAGCCACCCGGGACTAGCGGGGGGCCGGAGCTCCTACGAGCAGTACTTC

clone size: .
J gene: TRBJ2-7
CDR3 length: 16
V gene: TRBV27
D gene: TRBD1
CDR3 protein: CASSLSRRGRGYEQYF
CDR3 DNA: TGTGCCAGCAGTTTATCGAGAAGGGGGCGAGGGTACGAGCAGTACTTC

clone size: .
J gene: TRBJ2-3
CDR3 length: 14
V gene: TRBV11-3
D gene: .
CDR3 protein: CASSQYSGTDTQYF
CDR3 DNA: TGTGCCAGCAGCCAATACTCCGGCACAGATACGCAGTATTTT

clone size: .
J gene: TRBJ2-2
CDR3 length: 15
V gene: TRBV6-5
D gene: TRBD2
CDR3 protein: CARGGLVSNTGELFF
CDR3 DNA: TGTGCCAGGGGGGGGTTGGTATCCAACACCGGGGAGCTGTTTTTT

clone size: .
J gene: TRBJ2-1
CDR3 length: 16
V gene: TRBV29-1
D gene: TRBD2
CDR3 protein: CSVGKSGGGSYNEQFF
CDR3 DNA: TGCAGCGTGGGAAAAAGCGGGGGCGGTTCCTACAATGAGCAGTTCTTC

clone size: .
J gene: TRBJ2-5
CDR3 length: 16
V gene: TRBV5-4
D gene: TRBD1
CDR3 protein: CASSLQGAQGGETQYF
CDR3 DNA: TGTGCCAGCAGCTTACAGGGGGCGCAGGGGGGAGAGACCCAGTACTTC

clone size: .
J gene: TRBJ1-2
CDR3 length: 12
V gene: TRBV5-4
D gene: .
CDR3 protein: CASSSSGDGYTF
CDR3 DNA: TGTGCCAGCAGCTCTTCAGGGGATGGCTACACCTTC

clone size: .
J gene: TRBJ2-1
CDR3 length: 15
V gene: TRBV5-8
D gene: TRBD1
CDR3 protein: CASSSQVGQGDEQFF
CDR3 DNA: TGTGCCAGCAGCTCACAGGTTGGACAGGGGGATGAGCAGTTCTTC

clone size: .
J gene: TRBJ2-7
CDR3 length: 13
V gene: TRBV30
D gene: TRBD1
CDR3 protein: CAWRGQGAYEQYF
CDR3 DNA: TGTGCCTGGAGGGGCCAGGGGGCATACGAGCAGTACTTC

clone size: .
J gene: TRBJ2-1
CDR3 length: 15
V gene: TRBV11-2
D gene: .
CDR3 protein: CASSSERDLYNEQFF
CDR3 DNA: TGTGCCAGCAGCTCGGAACGGGACTTGTACAATGAGCAGTTCTTC

clone size: .
J gene: TRBJ2-7
CDR3 length: 16
V gene: TRBV11-2
D gene: TRBD2
CDR3 protein: CASSAKPSGGFGEQYF
CDR3 DNA: TGTGCCAGCAGCGCAAAACCTAGCGGGGGGTTCGGCGAGCAGTACTTC

clone size: .
J gene: TRBJ1-4
CDR3 length: 14
V gene: TRBV5-1
D gene: .
CDR3 protein: CASSTLPTNEKLFF
CDR3 DNA: TGCGCCAGCAGCACTCTACCAACTAATGAAAAACTGTTTTTT

clone size: .
J gene: TRBJ2-7
CDR3 length: 13
V gene: TRBV7-8
D gene: TRBD2
CDR3 protein: CASSTTSGGEQYF
CDR3 DNA: TGTGCCAGCAGCACGACTAGCGGGGGCGAGCAGTACTTC

clone size: .
J gene: TRBJ2-5
CDR3 length: 14
V gene: TRBV7-9
D gene: .
CDR3 protein: CASSLTDPQETQYF
CDR3 DNA: TGTGCCAGCAGCTTGACAGACCCTCAAGAGACCCAGTACTTC

clone size: .
J gene: TRBJ1-2
CDR3 length: 13
V gene: TRBV5-1
D gene: .
CDR3 protein: CASSWAANYGYTF
CDR3 DNA: TGCGCCAGCAGCTGGGCAGCTAACTATGGCTACACCTTC

clone size: .
J gene: TRBJ2-7
CDR3 length: 13
V gene: TRBV19
D gene: .
CDR3 protein: CASGPHPAYEQYF
CDR3 DNA: TGTGCCAGTGGCCCCCACCCCGCCTACGAGCAGTACTTC

clone size: .
J gene: TRBJ2-1
CDR3 length: 15
V gene: TRBV27
D gene: TRBD1
CDR3 protein: CASGVLGQGNNEQFF
CDR3 DNA: TGTGCCAGCGGCGTTTTGGGACAGGGGAACAATGAGCAGTTCTTC